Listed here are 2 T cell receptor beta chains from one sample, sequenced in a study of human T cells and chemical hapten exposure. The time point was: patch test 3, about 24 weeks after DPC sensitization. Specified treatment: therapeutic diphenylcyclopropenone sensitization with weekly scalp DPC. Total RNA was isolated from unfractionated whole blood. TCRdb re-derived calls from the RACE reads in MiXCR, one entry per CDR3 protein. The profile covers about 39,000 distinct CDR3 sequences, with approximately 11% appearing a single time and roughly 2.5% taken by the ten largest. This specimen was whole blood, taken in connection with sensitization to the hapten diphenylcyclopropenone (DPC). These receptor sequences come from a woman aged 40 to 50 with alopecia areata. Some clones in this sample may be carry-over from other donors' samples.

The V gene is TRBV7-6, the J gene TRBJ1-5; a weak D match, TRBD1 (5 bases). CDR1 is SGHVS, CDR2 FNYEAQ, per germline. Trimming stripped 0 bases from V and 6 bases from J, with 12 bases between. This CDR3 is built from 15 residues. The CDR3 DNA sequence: TGTGCCAGCAGCTTAGCGCCAGCAGGGACTCAGCCCCAGCATTTT. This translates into CASSLAPAGTQPQHF.

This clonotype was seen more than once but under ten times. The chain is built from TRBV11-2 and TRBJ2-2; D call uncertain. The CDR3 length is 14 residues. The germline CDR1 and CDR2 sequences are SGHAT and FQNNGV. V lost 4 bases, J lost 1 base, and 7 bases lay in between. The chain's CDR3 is CASSWTENTGELFF. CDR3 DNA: TGTGCCAGCAGCTGGACGGAGAACACCGGGGAGCTGTTTTTT.